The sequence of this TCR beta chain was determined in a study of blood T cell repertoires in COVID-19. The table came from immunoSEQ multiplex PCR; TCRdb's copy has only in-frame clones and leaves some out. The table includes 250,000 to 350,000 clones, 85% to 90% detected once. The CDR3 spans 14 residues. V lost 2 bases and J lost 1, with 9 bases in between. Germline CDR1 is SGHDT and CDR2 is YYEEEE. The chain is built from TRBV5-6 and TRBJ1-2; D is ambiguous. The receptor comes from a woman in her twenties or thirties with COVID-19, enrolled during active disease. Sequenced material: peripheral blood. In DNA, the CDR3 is TGTGCCAGCAGCTTACACAGAGATAACTATGGCTACACCTTC. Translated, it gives CASSLHRDNYGYTF.